The present TCR beta chain was sequenced within a study of Tregs in tolerant kidney transplant recipients. Related graft donors supplied nonmyeloablative bone marrow transplants, and mixed chimerism was transient. Germline V gene data show CDR1 as SGHVS and CDR2 as FQNEAQ. The junction had 12 bases not matched to a gene; V was cut back by 4 bases and J by 8 bases. CDR3 size: 16 residues. Repertoires were generated with immunoSEQ multiplex PCR, while TCRdb's copy carries only in-frame clones and drops some. Of roughly 52,000 clones in the sample, over 80% were seen once. The receptor's source is a human patient who received a combined kidney and bone marrow transplant. Some T cells may have come from the graft donor. The chain links TRBV7-8 to TRBJ2-1; 9 positions match TRBD1. Here the sequenced sample was CD8+ T cells from blood (PBMCs), taken 24 months after the transplant. CDR3 nucleotide sequence: TGTGCCAGCAGCTACCCCGGGACAGGGCTTGGTGATGAGCAGTTCTTC. It is translated as CASSYPGTGLGDEQFF.